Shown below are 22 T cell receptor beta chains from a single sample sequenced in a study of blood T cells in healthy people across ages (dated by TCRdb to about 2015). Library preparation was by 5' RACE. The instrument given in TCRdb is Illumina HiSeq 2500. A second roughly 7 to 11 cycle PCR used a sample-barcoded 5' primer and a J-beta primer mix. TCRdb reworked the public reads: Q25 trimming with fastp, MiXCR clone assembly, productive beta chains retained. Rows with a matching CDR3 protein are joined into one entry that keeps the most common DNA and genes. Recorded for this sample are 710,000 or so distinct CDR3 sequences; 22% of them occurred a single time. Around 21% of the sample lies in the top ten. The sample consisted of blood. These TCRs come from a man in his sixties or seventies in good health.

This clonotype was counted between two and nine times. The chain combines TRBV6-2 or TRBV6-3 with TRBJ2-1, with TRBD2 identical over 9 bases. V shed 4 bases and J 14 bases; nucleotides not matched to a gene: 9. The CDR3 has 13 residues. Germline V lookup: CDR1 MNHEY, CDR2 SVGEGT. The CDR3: CASSSSGLAFEFF. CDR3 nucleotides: TGTGCCAGCAGTTCCTCGGGACTAGCTTTTGAGTTCTTC.

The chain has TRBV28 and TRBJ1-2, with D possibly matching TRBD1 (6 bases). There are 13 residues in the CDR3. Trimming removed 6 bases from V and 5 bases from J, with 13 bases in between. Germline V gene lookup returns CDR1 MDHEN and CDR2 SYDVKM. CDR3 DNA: TGTGCCAGCAGATCCGACCAGGGGTATGGCTACACCTTC. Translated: CASRSDQGYGYTF.

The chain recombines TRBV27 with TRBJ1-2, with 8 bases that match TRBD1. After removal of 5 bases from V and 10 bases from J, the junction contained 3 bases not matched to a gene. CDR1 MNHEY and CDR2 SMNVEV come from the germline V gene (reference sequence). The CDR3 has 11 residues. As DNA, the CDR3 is TGTGCCAGCAGTCAGGGACAGGCCTACACCTTC. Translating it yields CASSQGQAYTF.

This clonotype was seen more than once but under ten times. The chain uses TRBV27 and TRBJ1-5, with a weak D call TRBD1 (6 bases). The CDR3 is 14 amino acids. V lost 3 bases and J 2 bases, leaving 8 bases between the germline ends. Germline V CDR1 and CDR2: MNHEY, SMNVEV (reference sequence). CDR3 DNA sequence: TGTGCCAGCAGTTTTGGACAGCGCAATCAGCCCCAGCATTTT. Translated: CASSFGQRNQPQHF.

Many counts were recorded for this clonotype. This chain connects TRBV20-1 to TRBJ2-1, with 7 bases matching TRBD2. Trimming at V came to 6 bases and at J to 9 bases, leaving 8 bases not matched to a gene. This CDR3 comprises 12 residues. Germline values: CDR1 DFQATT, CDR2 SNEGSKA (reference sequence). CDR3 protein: CSASWGGSEQFF. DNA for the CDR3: TGCAGTGCCAGCTGGGGGGGATCTGAGCAGTTCTTC.

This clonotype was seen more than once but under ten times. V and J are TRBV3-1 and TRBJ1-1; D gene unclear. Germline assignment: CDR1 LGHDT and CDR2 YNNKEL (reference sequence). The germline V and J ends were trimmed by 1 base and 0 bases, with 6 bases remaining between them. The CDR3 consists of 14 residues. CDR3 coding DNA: TGTGCCAGCAGCCAAGCGCTGCTGAACACTGAAGCTTTCTTT. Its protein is CASSQALLNTEAFF.

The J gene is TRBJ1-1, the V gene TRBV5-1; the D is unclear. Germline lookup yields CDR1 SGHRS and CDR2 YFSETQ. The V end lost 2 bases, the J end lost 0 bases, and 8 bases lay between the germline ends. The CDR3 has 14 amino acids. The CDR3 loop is CASSFGVLNTEAFF. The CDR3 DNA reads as TGCGCCAGCAGCTTTGGGGTTTTGAACACTGAAGCTTTCTTT.

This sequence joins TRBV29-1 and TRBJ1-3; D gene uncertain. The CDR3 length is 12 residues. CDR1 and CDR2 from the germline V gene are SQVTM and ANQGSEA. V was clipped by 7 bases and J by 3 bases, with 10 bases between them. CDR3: CSAERDGNTIYF. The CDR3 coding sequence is TGCAGCGCCGAGCGAGATGGAAACACCATATATTTT.

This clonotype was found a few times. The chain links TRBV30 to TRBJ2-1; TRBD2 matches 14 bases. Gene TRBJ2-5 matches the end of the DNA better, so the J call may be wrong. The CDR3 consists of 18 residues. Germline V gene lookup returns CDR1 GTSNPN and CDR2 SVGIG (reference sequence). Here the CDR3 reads CAWSGGTSGSVYQETQYF. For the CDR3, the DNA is TGTGCCTGGAGTGGAGGGACTAGCGGGAGTGTCTACCAAGAGACCCAGTACTTC.

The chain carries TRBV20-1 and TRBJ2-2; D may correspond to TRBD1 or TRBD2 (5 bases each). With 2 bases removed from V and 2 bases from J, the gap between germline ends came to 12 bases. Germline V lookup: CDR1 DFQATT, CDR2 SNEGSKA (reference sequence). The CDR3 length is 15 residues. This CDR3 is CSARKEWDNTGELFF. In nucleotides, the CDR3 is TGCAGTGCTAGAAAGGAGTGGGACAACACCGGGGAGCTGTTTTTT.

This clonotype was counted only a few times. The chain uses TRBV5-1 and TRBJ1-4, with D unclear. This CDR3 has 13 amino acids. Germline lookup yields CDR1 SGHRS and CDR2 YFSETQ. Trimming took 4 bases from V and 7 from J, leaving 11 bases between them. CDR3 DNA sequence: TGCGCCAGCAGCACAAGGACGGGTGAAAAACTGTTTTTT. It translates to CASSTRTGEKLFF.

The CDR3 spells CASSYSTGAQETQYF. Written as DNA, the CDR3 is TGTGCCAGCAGTTACTCTACGGGAGCGCAAGAGACCCAGTACTTC. This chain uses TRBV6-6 with TRBJ2-5; TRBD2 is a possible D gene (6 bases). CDR1 and CDR2 (germline): MNHNY, SVGAGI (reference sequence). V gave up 0 bases and J gave up 2 bases, with 10 bases separating them. The CDR3 spans 15 residues.

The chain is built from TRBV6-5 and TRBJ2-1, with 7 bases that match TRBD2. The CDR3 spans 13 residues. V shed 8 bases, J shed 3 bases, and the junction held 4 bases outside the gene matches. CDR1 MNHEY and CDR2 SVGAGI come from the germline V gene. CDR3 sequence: CASGGTNYNEQFF. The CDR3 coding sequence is TGTGCCAGCGGGGGGACTAACTACAATGAGCAGTTCTTC.

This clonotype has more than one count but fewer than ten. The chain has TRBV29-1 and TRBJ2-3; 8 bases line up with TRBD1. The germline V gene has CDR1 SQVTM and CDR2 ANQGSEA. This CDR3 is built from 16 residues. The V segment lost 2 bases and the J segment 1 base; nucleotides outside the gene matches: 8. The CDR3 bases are TGCAGCGTTGAATTTGGCGGCAGGGGGCGCACAGATACGCAGTATTTT. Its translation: CSVEFGGRGRTDTQYF.

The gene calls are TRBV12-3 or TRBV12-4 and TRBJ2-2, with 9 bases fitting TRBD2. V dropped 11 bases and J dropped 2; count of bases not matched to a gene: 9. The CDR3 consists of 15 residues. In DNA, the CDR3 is TGTGCCCTCAGTAGCGGGAGTATTAACACCGGGGAGCTGTTTTTT. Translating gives CALSSGSINTGELFF.

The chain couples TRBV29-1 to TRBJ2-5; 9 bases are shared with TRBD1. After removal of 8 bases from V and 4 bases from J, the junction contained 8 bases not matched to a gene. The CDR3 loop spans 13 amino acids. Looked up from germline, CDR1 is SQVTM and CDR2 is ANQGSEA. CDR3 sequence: CSSSRDRAETQYF. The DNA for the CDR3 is TGCAGCTCTTCCCGGGACAGGGCAGAGACCCAGTACTTC.

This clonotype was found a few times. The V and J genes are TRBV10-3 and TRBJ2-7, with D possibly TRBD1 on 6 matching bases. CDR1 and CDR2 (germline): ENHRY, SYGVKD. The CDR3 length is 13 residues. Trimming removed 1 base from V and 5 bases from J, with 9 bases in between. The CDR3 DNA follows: TGTGCCATCAGTGAGTATACAGGGAACGAGCAGTACTTC. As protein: CAISEYTGNEQYF.

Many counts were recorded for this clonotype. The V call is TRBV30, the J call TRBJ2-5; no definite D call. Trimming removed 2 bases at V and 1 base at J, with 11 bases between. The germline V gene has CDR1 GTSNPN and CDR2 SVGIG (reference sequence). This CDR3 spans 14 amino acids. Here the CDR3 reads CAWSRKTIQETQYF. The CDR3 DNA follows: TGTGCCTGGAGTAGGAAGACGATCCAAGAGACCCAGTACTTC.

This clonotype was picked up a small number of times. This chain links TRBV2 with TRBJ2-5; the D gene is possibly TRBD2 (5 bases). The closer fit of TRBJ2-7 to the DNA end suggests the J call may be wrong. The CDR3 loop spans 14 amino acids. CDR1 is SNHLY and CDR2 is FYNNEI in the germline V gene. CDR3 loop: CASSDRRISYEQYF. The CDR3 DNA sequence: TGTGCCAGCAGTGATAGGAGGATCTCCTACGAGCAGTACTTC.

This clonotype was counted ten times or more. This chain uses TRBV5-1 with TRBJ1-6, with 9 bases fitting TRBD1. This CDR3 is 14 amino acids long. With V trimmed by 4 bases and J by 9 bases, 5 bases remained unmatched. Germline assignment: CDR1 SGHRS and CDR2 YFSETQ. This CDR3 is CASSVGQGSSPLHF. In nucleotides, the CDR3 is TGCGCCAGCAGCGTGGGACAGGGAAGTTCACCCCTCCACTTT.

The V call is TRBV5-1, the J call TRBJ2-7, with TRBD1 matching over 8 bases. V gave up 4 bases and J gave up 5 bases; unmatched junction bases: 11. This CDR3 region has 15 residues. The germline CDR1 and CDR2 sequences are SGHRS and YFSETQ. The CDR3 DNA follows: TGCGCCAGCAGCATAGGACAGGGTGGCGGGGACGAGCAGTACTTC. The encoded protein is CASSIGQGGGDEQYF.

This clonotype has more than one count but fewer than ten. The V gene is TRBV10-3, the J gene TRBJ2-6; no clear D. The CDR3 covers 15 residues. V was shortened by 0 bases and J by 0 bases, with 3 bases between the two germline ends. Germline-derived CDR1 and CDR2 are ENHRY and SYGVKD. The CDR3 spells CAISESGSGANVLTF. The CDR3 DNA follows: TGTGCCATCAGTGAGTCCGGCTCTGGGGCCAACGTCCTGACTTTC.